This T cell receptor beta chain was captured by sequencing in a study of prognosis after radiotherapy for stage I lung cancer. As for the study in general: Enrolled patients comprised some 15 with newly diagnosed primary stage I lung tumors and four to six with oligometastatic NSCLC after surgical resection of the primary tumor. None of the non-small cell lung cancer patients was considered medically operable. Subsequent to radiotherapy, distant metastatic disease emerged in several patients (median roughly 7 months), whereas roughly 14 exhibited no significant progression.

On two occasions, one at each of two time points, 5.5 to 6.5 milliliters of peripheral blood were drawn. This clonotype was observed once. One base separates it from a far larger clone, so it is likely a read error. Amplification of the TCR beta CDR3 (from genomic DNA) was done by two-round multiplex PCR. Amplification during the initial PCR round employed primers specific to each TRBV and TRBJ gene. TCRdb re-derived calls from the multiplex PCR reads in MiXCR, one entry per CDR3 protein. The sample yields some 15,000 distinct CDR3 sequences, around 56% seen once. In germline, CDR1 is MNHGY, CDR2 SVAAGI. The J segment lost 2 bases and the V segment lost 6 bases, leaving 9 bases of the junction unmatched. The CDR3 has 15 amino acids.

The chain couples TRBV6-9 to TRBJ2-7; 8 bases agree with TRBD2. This specimen consisted of PBMCs, obtained before or after stereotactic body radiation therapy (not recorded which). This receptor was identified in a donor aged 50 or older with non-small cell lung cancer. The CDR3 spells CASSRGPAGAYEQYF. CDR3 DNA sequence: TGTGCCAGCAGCAGGGGACCAGCGGGAGCCTACGAGCAGTACTTC.